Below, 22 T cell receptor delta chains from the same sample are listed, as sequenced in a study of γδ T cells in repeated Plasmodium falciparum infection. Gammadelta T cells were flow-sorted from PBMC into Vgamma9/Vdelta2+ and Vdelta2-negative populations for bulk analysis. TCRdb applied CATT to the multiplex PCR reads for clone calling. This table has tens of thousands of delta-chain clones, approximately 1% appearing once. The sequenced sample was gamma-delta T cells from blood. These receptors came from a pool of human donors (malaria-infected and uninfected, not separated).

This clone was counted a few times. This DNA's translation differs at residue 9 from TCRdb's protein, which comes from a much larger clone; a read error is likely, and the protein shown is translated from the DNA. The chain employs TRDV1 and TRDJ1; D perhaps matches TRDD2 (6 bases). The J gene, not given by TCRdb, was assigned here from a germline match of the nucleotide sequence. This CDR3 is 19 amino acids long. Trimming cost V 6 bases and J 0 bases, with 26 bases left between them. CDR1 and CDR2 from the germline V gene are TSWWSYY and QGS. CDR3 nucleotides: TGTGCTCTTGGATCTTCCTTCCCCAGTCATCCCGCCCACACCGATAAACTCATCTTT. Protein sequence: CALGSSFPSHPAHTDKLIF.

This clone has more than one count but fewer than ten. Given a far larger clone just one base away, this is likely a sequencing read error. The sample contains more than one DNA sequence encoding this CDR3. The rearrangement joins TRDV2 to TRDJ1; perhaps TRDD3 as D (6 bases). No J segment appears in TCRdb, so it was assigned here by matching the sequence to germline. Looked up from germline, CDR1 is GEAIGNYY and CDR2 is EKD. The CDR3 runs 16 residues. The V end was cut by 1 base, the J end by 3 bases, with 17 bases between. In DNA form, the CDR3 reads TGTGCCTGTGACACACTGGGAGCCCGAGGGGCCGATAAACTCATCTTT. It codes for CACDTLGARGADKLIF.

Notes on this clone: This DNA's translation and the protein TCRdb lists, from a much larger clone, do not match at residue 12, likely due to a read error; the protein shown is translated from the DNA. This chain's CDR3 is CALGDLGDFITGKLIF. The CDR3 DNA is TGTGCTCTTGGGGATCTAGGGGATTTCATCACCGGTAAACTCATCTTT. The chain joins TRDV1 to TRDJ1; TRDD3 is a possible D gene (6 bases). Germline assignment: CDR1 TSWWSYY and CDR2 QGS. The CDR3 runs to 16 residues.

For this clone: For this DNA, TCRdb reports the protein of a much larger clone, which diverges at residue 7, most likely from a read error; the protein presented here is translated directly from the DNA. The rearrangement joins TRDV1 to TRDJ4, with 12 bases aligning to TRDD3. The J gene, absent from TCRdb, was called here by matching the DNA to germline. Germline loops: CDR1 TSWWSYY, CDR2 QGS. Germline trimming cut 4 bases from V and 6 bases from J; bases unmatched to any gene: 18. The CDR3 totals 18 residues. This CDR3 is CALGGKASGWGIRGTLIF. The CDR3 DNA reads TGTGCTCTTGGGGGAAAAGCCTCCGGCTGGGGGATACGCGGGACCCTGATCTTT.

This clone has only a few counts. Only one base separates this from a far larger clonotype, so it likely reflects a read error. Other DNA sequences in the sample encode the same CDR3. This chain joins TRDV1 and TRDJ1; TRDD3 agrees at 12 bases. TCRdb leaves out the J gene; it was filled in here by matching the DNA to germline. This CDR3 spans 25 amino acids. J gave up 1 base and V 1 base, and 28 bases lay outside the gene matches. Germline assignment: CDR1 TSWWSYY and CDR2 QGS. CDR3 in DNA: TGTGCTCTTGGGGAACCTGTTGACCTTCGAGAGCCCTGGGGGATACGCACGGGTTGCACCGATAAACTCATCTTT. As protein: CALGEPVDLREPWGIRTGCTDKLIF.

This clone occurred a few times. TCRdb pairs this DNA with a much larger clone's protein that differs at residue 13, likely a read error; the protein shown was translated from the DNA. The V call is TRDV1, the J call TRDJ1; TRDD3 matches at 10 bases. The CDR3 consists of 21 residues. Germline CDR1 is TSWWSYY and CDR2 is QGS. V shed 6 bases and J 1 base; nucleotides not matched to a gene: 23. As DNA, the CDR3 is TGTGCTCTTGGTGTTTCCTACGTGGTGTACTGGGGGATGCGACCCACCGATAAACTCATCTTT. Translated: CALGVSYVVYWGMRPTDKLIF.

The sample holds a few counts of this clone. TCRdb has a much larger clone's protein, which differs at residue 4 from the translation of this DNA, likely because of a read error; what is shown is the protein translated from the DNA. CDR3: CACGRCLPTTGGYRSTDKLIF. The CDR3 nucleotides are TGTGCCTGTGGTCGGTGCCTTCCTACTACTGGGGGATACAGGTCCACCGATAAACTCATCTTT. This chain links TRDV2 with TRDJ1; TRDD3 matches 12 bases. The junction had 22 bases not matched to a gene; V was cut back by 5 bases and J by 1 base. The CDR3 is 21 amino acids. CDR1 and CDR2 (germline): GEAIGNYY, EKD.

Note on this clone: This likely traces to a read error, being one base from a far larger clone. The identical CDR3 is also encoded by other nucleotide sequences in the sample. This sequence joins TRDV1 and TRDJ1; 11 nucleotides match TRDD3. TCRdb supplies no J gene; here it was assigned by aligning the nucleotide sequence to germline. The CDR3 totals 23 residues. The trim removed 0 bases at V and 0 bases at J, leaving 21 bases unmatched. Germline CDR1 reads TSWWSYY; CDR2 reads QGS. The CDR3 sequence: CALGELESLALIWGIRYTDKLIF. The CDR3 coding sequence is TGTGCTCTTGGGGAACTGGAATCTCTAGCCCTAATTTGGGGGATACGCTACACCGATAAACTCATCTTT.

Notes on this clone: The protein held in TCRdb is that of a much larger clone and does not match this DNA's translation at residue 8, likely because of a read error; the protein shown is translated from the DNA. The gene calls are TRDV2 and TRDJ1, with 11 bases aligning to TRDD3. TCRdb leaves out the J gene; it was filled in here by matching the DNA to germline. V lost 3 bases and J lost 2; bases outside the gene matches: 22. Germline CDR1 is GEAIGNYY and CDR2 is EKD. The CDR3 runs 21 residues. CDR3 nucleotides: TGTGCCTGTGACCCTAAACGCCCTCGAGTACTGGGGGATAGAGGGACCGATAAACTCATCTTT. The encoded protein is CACDPKRPRVLGDRGTDKLIF.

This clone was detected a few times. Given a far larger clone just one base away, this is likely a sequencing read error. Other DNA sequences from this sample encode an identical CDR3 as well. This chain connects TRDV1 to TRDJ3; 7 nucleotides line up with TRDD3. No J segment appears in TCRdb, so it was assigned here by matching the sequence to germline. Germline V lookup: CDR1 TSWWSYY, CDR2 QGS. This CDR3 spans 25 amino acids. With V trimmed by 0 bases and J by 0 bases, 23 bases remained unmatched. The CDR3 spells CALGELPLGFTSTGASSWDTRQMFF. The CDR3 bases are TGTGCTCTTGGGGAACTGCCCCTAGGGTTCACCTCTACTGGGGCGAGCTCCTGGGACACCCGACAGATGTTTTTC.

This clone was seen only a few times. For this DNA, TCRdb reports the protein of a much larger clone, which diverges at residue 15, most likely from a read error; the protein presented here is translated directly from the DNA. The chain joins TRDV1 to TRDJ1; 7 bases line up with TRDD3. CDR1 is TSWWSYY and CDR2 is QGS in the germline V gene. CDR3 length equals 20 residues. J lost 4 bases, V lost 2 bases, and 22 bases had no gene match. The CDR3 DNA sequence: TGTGCTCTTGGGGAAAAGGAGGATACGCCGTACTTGTTGTACATCGATAAACTCATCTTT. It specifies CALGEKEDTPYLLYIDKLIF.

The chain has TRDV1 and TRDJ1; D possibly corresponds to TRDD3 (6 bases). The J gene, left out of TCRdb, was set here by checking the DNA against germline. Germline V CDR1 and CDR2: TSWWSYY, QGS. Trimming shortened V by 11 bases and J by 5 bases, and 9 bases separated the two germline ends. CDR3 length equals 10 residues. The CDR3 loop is CAGGPDKLIF. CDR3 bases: TGTGCTGGGGGACCAGATAAACTCATCTTT.

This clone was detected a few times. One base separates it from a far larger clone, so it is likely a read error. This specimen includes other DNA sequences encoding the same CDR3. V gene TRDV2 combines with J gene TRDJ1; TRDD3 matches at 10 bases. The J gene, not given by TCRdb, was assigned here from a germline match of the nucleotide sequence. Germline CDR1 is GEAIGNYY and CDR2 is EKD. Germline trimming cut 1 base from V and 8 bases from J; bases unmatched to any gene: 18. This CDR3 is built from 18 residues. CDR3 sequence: CACDTTTTGGCLNDKLIF. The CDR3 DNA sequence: TGTGCCTGTGACACAACAACCACTGGGGGATGCTTAAACGACAAACTCATCTTT.

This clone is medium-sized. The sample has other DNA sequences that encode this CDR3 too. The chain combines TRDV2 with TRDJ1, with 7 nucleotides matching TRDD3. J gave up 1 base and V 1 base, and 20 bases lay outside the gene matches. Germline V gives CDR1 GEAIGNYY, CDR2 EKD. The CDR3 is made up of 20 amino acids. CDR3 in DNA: TGTGCCTGTGACACTCCGTCTGGGTCTGGGGGGCCTGGCTTCACCGATAAACTCATCTTT. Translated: CACDTPSGSGGPGFTDKLIF.

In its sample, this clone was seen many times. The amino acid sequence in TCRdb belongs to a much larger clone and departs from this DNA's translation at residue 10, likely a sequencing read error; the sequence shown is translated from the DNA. The CDR3 region is CAWGFSYWGVLDKLIF. CDR3 sequence (DNA): TGTGCCTGGGGATTCTCGTACTGGGGGGTACTCGATAAACTCATCTTT. This chain connects TRDV2 to TRDJ1; 8 nucleotides agree with TRDD3. This CDR3 has 16 amino acids. With V trimmed by 7 bases and J by 4 bases, 16 bases remained unmatched. Germline V gene lookup returns CDR1 GEAIGNYY and CDR2 EKD.

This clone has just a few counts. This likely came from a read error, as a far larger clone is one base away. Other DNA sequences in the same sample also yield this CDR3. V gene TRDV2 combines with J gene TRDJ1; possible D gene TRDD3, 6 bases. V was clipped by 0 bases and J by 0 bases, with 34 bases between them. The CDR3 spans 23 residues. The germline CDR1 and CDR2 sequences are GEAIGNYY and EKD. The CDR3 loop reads CACDTLDLPTIGGHHRYTDKLIF. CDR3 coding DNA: TGTGCCTGTGACACCCTCGACCTCCCTACTATCGGGGGACACCACCGCTACACCGATAAACTCATCTTT.

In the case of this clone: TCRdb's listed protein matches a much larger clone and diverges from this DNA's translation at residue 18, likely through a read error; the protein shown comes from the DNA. The CDR3 DNA reads as TGTGCCTGTGACACTCCTTGGACTGGGGGCCCCCACCCCACCGATAAACTCACCTTT. This encodes CACDTPWTGGPHPTDKLTF. No J gene was assigned, while the V gene was called as TRDV2; TRDD3 is the table's D call and was not checked against the DNA. There are 19 residues in the CDR3. Germline CDR1 reads GEAIGNYY; CDR2 reads EKD.

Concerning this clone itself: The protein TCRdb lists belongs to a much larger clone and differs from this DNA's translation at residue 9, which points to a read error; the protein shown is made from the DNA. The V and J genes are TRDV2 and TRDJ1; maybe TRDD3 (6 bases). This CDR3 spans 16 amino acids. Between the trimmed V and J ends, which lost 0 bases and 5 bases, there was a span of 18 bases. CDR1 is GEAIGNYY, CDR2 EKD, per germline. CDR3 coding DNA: TGTGCCTGTGACACCGTTTCGCTGTGGGATAAAGATAAACTCATCTTT. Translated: CACDTVSLWDKDKLIF.

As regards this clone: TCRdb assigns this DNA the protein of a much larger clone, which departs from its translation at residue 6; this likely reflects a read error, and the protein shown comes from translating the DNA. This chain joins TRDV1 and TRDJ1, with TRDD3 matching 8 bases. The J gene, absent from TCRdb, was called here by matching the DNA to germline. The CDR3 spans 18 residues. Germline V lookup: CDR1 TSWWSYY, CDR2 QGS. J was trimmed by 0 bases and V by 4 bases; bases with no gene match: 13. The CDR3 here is CALGATPLGIPYTDKLIF. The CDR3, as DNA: TGTGCTCTTGGGGCCACTCCCCTGGGGATACCTTACACCGATAAACTCATCTTT.

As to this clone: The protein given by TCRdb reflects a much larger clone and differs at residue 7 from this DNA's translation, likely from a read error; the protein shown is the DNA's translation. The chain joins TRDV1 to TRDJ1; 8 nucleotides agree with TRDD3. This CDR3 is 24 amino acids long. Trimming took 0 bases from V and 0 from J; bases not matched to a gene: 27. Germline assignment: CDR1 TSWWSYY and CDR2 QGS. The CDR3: CALGELALGDYWYWGAQYTDKLIF. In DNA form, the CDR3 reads TGTGCTCTTGGGGAACTAGCTCTGGGGGACTACTGGTACTGGGGGGCCCAGTACACCGATAAACTCATCTTT.

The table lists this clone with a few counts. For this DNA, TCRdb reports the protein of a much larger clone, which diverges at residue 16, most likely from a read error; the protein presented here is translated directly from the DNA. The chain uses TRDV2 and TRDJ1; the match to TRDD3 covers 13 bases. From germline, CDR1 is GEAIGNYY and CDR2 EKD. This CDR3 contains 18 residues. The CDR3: CACDPILGDTHQTDKPIF. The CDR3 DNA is TGTGCCTGTGACCCGATACTGGGGGATACGCATCAAACCGATAAACCCATCTTT.

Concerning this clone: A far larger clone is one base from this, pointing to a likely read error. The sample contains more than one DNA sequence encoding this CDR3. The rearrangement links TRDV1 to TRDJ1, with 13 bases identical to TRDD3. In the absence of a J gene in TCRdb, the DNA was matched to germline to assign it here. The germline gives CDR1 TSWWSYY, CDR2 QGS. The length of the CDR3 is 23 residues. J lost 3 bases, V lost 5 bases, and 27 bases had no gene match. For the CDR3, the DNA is TGTGCTCTTGGGTTCCCAGCCTTCCTAGGGCCCGTTACTGGGGGATACGCGTCCGATAAACTCATCTTT. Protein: CALGFPAFLGPVTGGYASDKLIF.